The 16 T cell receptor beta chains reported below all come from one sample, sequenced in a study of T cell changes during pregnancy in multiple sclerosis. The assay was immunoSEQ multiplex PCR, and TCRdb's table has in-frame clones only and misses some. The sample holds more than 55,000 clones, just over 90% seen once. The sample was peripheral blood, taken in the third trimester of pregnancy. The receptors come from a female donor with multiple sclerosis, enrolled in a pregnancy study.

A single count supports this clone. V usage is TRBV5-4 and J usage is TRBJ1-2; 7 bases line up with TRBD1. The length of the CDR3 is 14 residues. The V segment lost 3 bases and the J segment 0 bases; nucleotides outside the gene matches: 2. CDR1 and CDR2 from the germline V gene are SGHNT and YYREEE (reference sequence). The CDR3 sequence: CASSWTGSNYGYTF. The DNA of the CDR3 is TGTGCCAGCAGCTGGACAGGATCTAACTATGGCTACACCTTC.

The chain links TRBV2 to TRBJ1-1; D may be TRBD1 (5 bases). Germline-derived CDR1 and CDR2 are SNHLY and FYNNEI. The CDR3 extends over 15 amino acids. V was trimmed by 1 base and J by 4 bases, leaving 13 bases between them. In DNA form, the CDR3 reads TGTGCCAGCAGTGAAGAGGGGTCAGCCACCACTGAAGCTTTCTTT. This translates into CASSEEGSATTEAFF.

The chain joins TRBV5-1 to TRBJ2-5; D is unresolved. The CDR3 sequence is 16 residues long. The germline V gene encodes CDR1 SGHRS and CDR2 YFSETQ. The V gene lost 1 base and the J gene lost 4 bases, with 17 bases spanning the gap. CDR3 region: CASSLSVQVAGETQYF. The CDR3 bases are TGCGCCAGCAGCTTGTCGGTGCAGGTTGCTGGAGAGACCCAGTACTTC.

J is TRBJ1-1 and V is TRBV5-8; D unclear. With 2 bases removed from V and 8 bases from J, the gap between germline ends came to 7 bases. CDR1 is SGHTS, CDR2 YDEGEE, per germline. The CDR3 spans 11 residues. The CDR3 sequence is CASSLAWEAFF. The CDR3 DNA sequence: TGTGCCAGCAGCTTAGCATGGGAAGCTTTCTTT.

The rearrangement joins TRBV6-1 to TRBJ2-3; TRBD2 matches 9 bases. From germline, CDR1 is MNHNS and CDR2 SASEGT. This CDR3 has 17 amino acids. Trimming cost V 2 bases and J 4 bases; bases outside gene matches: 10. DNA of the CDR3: TGTGCCAGCAGTGAAATCGATGGCGGGAGGGGTTCAGATACGCAGTATTTT. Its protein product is CASSEIDGGRGSDTQYF.

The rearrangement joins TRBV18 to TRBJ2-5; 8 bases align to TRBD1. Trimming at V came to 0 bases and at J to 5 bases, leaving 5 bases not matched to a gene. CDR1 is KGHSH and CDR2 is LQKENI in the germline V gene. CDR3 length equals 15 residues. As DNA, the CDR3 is TGTGCCAGCTCACCACCGGGGACAGGTGCTGAGACCCAGTACTTC. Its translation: CASSPPGTGAETQYF.

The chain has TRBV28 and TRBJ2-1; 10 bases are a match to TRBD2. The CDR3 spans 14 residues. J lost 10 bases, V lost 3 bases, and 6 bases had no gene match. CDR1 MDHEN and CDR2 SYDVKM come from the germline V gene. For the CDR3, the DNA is TGTGCCAGCAGTTTCCCTAGCGGGAGAGACGAGCAGTTCTTC. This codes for CASSFPSGRDEQFF.

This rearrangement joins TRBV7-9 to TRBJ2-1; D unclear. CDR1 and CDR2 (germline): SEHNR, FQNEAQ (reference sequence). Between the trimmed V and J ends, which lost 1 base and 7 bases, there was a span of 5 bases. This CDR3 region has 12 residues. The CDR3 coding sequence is TGTGCCAGCAGCTTAGGCGCGAATGAGCAGTTCTTC. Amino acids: CASSLGANEQFF. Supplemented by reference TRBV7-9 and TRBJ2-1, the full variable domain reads DTGVSQNPRHKITKRGQNVTFRCDPISEHNRLYWYRQTLGQGPEFLTYFQNEAQLEKSRLLSDRFSAERPKGSFSTLEIQRTEQGDSAMYLCASSLGANEQFFGPGTRLTVL.

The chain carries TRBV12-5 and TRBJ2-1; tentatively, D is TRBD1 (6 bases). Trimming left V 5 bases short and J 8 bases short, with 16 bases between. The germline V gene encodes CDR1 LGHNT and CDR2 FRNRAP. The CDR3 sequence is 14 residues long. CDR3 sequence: CASGLGQTRHEQFF. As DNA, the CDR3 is TGTGCTAGTGGTCTCGGACAGACGAGACATGAGCAGTTCTTC.

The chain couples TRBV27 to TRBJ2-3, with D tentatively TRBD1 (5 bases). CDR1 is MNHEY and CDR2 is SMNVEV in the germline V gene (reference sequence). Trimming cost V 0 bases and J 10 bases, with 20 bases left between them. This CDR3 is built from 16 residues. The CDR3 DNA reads TGTGCCAGCAGTTTATCGCCTGGGGCAGGGTGGTCTTCGCAGTATTTT. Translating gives CASSLSPGAGWSSQYF.

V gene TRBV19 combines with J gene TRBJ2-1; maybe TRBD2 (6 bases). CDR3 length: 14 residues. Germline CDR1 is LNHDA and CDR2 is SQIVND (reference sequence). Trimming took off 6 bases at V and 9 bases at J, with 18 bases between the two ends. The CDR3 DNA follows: TGTGCCAGTAGGGTGGCGGAGGGGTTCGGTGAGCAGTTCTTC. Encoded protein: CASRVAEGFGEQFF.

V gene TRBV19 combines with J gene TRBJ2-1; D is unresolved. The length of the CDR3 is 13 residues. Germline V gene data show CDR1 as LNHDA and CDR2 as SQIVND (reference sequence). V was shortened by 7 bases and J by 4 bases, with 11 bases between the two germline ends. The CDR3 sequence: CASKSRLYNEQFF. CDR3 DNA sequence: TGTGCCAGTAAGTCGAGGCTATACAATGAGCAGTTCTTC.

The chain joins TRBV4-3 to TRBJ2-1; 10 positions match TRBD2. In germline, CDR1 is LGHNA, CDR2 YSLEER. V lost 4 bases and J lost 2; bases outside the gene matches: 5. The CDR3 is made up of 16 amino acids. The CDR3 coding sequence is TGCGCCAGCAGCCCAGACCTAGCGGGAGCCTACAATGAGCAGTTCTTC. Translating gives CASSPDLAGAYNEQFF.

The CDR3 DNA is TGCGCCAGCAGCCAAGACAGGAACAGCATGGGCTACACCTTC. Protein product: CASSQDRNSMGYTF. This rearrangement joins TRBV4-1 to TRBJ1-2; D uncertain. Germline V gene lookup returns CDR1 MGHRA and CDR2 YSYEKL. This CDR3 contains 14 residues. Trimming removed 0 bases at V and 8 bases at J, with 13 bases between.

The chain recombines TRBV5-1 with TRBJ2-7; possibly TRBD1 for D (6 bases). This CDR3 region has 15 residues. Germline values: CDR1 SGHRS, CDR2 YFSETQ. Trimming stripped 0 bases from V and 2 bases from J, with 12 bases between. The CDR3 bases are TGCGCCAGCAGCTTGGGGGGGCAAAGAGCCTACGAGCAGTACTTC. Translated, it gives CASSLGGQRAYEQYF.

The CDR3 is CASSGRQPNTGELFF. The CDR3 DNA reads as TGTGCCAGCAGTGGGCGACAACCGAACACCGGGGAGCTGTTTTTT. V gene TRBV6-1 combines with J gene TRBJ2-2; D is ambiguous. Looked up from germline, CDR1 is MNHNS and CDR2 is SASEGT. The V end lost 4 bases, the J end lost 0 bases, and 9 bases lay between the germline ends. This CDR3 comprises 15 residues.